This T cell receptor (beta chain) was recovered during a study of PD-1 blockade in classical Hodgkin lymphoma. Overall study results and limits: Complete responders matched newly diagnosed patients in baseline diversity.

Clones were sequenced by immunoSEQ multiplex PCR, and TCRdb holds only the in-frame ones, with some missing. The sample lists about 46,000 clones, roughly 80% occurring once. Germline values: CDR1 MNHEY, CDR2 SVGAGI. The CDR3 is made up of 14 amino acids. Trimming left V 0 bases short and J 1 base short, with 3 bases between. Regarding time point: cycle 4 day 1 (C4D1), after less than 7 weeks of nivolumab. Every patient had relapsed following autologous stem cell transplantation, and cohorts differed in brentuximab vedotin exposure. This clone came up once. Its antigen is undetermined. The TCR originated in a human donor with classical Hodgkin lymphoma. The gene calls are TRBV6-5 and TRBJ2-2; D remains ambiguous. Sample: peripheral blood mononuclear cells (PBMCs), taken before the fourth cycle of nivolumab. The CDR3 bases are TGTGCCAGCAGTTACTCCCAGAACACCGGGGAGCTGTTTTTT. Its protein is CASSYSQNTGELFF.